One and the same sample provided the 4 T cell receptor beta chains below, sequenced in a study of beta chain features in type 1 diabetes. Expressed TCRB transcripts got sequenced, as all isolated RNA was reverse transcribed. Profiling relied on immunoSEQ multiplex PCR, and the TCRdb table lists in-frame clones only, not all of them. The sample has 150,000 or so clones, over 7.5% seen once. The sample consisted of central memory CD4+ T cells from blood. The receptors stem from a woman between 18 and 29 years old in good health.

This clone was recorded a few times. The chain is built from TRBV7-2 and TRBJ2-1; the D gene is possibly TRBD2 (6 bases). This CDR3 comprises 15 residues. Trimming pared 5 bases from V and 1 base from J, leaving 12 bases between. Germline lookup yields CDR1 SGHTA and CDR2 FQGNSA. This CDR3 is CASSPQRASYNEQFF. The CDR3 DNA sequence: TGTGCCAGCAGCCCCCAGCGGGCGTCCTACAATGAGCAGTTCTTC. Complete variable domain (other parts from reference TRBV7-2 and TRBJ2-1): GAGVSQSPSNKVTEKGKDVELRCDPISGHTALYWYRQSLGQGLEFLIYFQGNSAPDKSGLPSDRFSAERTGGSVSTLTIQRTQQEDSAVYLCASSPQRASYNEQFFGPGTRLTVL.

This clone was recorded at least ten times. This chain connects TRBV15 to TRBJ2-5; 8 bases are shared with TRBD1. CDR1 LNHNV and CDR2 YYDKDF come from the germline V gene (reference sequence). This CDR3 region has 16 residues. V lost 4 bases, J lost 1 base, and 8 bases stayed unmatched. The CDR3 DNA follows: TGTGCCACCAGCACTAAAACCGGGACAGGCCAAGAGACCCAGTACTTC. Protein product: CATSTKTGTGQETQYF.

This clone was seen only a few times. The chain uses TRBV5-6 and TRBJ1-1; D might be TRBD1 (6 bases). Trimming pared 1 base from V and 1 base from J, leaving 14 bases between. Per the germline V gene, CDR1 is SGHDT and CDR2 is YYEEEE. The CDR3 runs 16 residues. The CDR3 here is CASSLLGQSKNTEAFF. CDR3 DNA sequence: TGTGCCAGCAGCTTGCTTGGACAGAGCAAGAACACTGAAGCTTTCTTT.

This chain links TRBV7-9 with TRBJ1-2, with 9 bases matching TRBD1. Trimming took 4 bases from V and 8 from J; bases not matched to a gene: 8. The CDR3 is 14 amino acids. Germline-derived CDR1 and CDR2 are SEHNR and FQNEAQ (reference sequence). CDR3 amino acids: CASSSFRTGVGYTF. In DNA form, the CDR3 reads TGTGCCAGCAGCTCTTTTAGGACAGGGGTCGGCTACACCTTC.